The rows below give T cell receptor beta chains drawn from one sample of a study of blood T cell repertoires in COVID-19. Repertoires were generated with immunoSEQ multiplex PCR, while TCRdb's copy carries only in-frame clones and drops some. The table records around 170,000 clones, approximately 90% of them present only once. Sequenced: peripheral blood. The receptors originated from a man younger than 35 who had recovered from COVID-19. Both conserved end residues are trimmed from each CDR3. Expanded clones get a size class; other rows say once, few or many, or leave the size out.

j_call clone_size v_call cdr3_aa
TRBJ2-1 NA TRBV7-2 ASRGTSDRDEQF
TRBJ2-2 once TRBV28 ASRGAGGAGELF
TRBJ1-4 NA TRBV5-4 ASSTGTGNEKLF
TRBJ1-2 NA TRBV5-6 ASSFGGQEVFYGYT
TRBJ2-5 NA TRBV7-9 ASSLGNSRQETQY
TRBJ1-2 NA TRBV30 AWSALDRGEGYT
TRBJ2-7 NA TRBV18 ASSPPSGAYEQY
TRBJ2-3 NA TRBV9 ASSVLAGWEDTQY
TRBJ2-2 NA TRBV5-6 ASSLGPGGTGELF
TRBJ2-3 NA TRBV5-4 ASTLGTALGDTQY
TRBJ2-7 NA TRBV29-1 SVDLFGGGGSNEQY
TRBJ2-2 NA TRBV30 AWTAQDTGELF
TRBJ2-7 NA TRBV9 ASSFSDREPYEQY
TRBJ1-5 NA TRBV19 ASSIDRGQGARQPQH
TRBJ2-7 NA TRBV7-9 ASSDLTGSEY
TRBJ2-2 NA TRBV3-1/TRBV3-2 ASSLGRGTGELF
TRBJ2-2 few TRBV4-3 ASSQDLVLAAGELF
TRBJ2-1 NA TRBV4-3 ASSQVASGRRNEQF
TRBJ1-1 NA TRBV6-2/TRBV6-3 ASSLHGRTEAF
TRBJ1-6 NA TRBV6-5 ASRDYSSYNSPLH
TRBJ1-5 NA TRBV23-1 ASSGRSRGAPQH
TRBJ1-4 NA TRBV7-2 ASSLVQGINEKLF
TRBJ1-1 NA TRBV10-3 AIRGDTPITEAF
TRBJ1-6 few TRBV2 ASRDSNSPLH
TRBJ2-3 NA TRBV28 ASSLERLAGGSDTQY
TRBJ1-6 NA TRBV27 ASRSGTPRSYNSPLH
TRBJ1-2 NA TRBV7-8 ASSSGQGRHGYT
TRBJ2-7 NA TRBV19 ASSILLAGHYEQY
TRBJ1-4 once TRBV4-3 ASSQEETVPEELF